This T cell receptor beta chain derives from a study of blood T cell repertoires in COVID-19. Study summary: Acute and convalescent COVID-19 specimens originated in the United States, Italy and Spain. The cDNA or gDNA used as material had been derived from T cells, B-cell-depleted T cells, or PBMCs.

The V gene's germline CDR1 is SGHTS and CDR2 YDEGEE. V dropped 0 bases and J dropped 9 bases, with 12 bases sitting between them. This CDR3 region has 14 residues. Authors' analysis steps: Reference gene primer amplification yielded estimated nucleated cell counts. The assay was immunoSEQ multiplex PCR, and TCRdb's table has in-frame clones only and misses some. V, J and clone size reflect that table, while D and trimming were determined from the DNA. Among about 6,800 clones listed, 80% to 90% were seen once. J is TRBJ2-2 and V is TRBV5-8; D is possibly TRBD1 (6 bases). This TCR was sampled from a human donor in a cohort sampled during active COVID-19. What was sequenced was peripheral blood. This CDR3 is CASSLVGAGWELFF. CDR3 sequence (DNA): TGTGCCAGCAGCTTGGTGGGGGCCGGCTGGGAGCTGTTTTTT.